Listed below are T cell receptor beta chains from one sample, sequenced in a study of spatial heterogeneity in lung cancer. A single record per CDR3 protein comes from TCRdb applying MiXCR to the 5' RACE reads. The table includes 13,000 to 15,000 distinct CDR3 sequences, roughly 4.7% detected once. The material was lung tumor tissue, obtained at surgery. The receptors were gathered from a female donor with early-stage non-small cell lung cancer. Both conserved end residues are part of each CDR3. D genes are given only for firm matches. Part of the rows lack a size; the others show once, few, many or a class for expanded clones.

D gene,J gene,clone size,V gene,CDR3 DNA,CDR3 protein
.,TRBJ1-5,many,TRBV7-2,TGTGCCAGCAGCTTAGTTGGGGGGGCCAGCAATCAGCCCCAGCATTTT,CASSLVGGASNQPQHF
.,TRBJ1-1,many,TRBV15,TGTGCCACCAGCAGAGATCAGAGACAGGAGCTGGCTTTCTTT,CATSRDQRQELAFF
.,TRBJ2-3,many,TRBV27,TGTGCCAGCAGTGTCCTGGGGAACGGCGCAGATACGCAGTATTTT,CASSVLGNGADTQYF
TRBD1,TRBJ1-5,many,TRBV30,TGTGCCTGTCAGCCAGGGGGACCTCAGCCCCAGCATTTT,CACQPGGPQPQHF
TRBD1,TRBJ1-3,many,TRBV9,TGTGCCAGCAGCGTTAGTCCCGGGACAGGCTCTGGAAACACCATATATTTT,CASSVSPGTGSGNTIYF
.,TRBJ2-1,many,TRBV7-8,TGTGCCAGCAGCATCGGGACGTCGAATGAGCAGTTCTTC,CASSIGTSNEQFF
.,TRBJ2-6,.,TRBV6-5,TGTGCCAGCACCAGATCCCCCAGGGCTGGGGCCAACGTCCTGACTTTC,CASTRSPRAGANVLTF
.,TRBJ2-2,many,TRBV3-1,TGTGCCAGCAGCCTCTCCCCGGCGGCCGGGGAGCTGTTTTTT,CASSLSPAAGELFF
TRBD2,TRBJ2-1,medium-sized,TRBV20-1,TGCAGTGCTAGCACTGCGGGGGGGAATATTGGTGAGCAGTTCTTC,CSASTAGGNIGEQFF
.,TRBJ2-1,many,TRBV2,TGTGCCAGCACAAAGGTAGTGGGGGCGGGTGAGCAGTTCTTC,CASTKVVGAGEQFF
TRBD1,TRBJ2-7,many,TRBV7-9,TGTGCCAGCAGCCCCCCGGGACAGGCCTCCTACGAGCAGTACTTC,CASSPPGQASYEQYF
TRBD1,TRBJ2-5,many,TRBV12-3/TRBV12-4,TGTGCCAGCAGTCCGGGACAGGGGAGGGAAGAGACCCAGTACTTC,CASSPGQGREETQYF
TRBD1,TRBJ1-2,many,TRBV6-2/TRBV6-3,TGTGCCAGCAGTCCGGACAGGGGCTATGGCTACACCTTC,CASSPDRGYGYTF
TRBD1,TRBJ2-1,many,TRBV5-1,TGCGCCAGCAGCTTAACAGGGGGCGAAACCAATGAGCAGTTCTTC,CASSLTGGETNEQFF
.,TRBJ2-1,many,TRBV12-3/TRBV12-4,TGTGCCAGCAGGCTATACAATGAGCAGTTCTTC,CASRLYNEQFF
.,TRBJ2-5,medium-sized,TRBV21-1,TGTGCCAGCAGCAAAGTTAAAGGACACCAAGAGACCCAGTACTTC,CASSKVKGHQETQYF
TRBD2,TRBJ2-2,many,TRBV24-1,TGTGCCACCAGTGGCTTAGGGACTAGCGGGGGGCCAAACACCGGGGAGCTGTTTTTT,CATSGLGTSGGPNTGELFF
.,TRBJ1-1,many,TRBV7-9,TGTGCCAGCAGCTCCGATTACACTGAAGCTTTCTTT,CASSSDYTEAFF
TRBD1,TRBJ1-2,many,TRBV7-2,TGTGCCAGCAGCATTTCGGGGGACAGGACCCACTATGGCTACACCTTC,CASSISGDRTHYGYTF
TRBD1,TRBJ2-5,many,TRBV10-2,TGCGCCAGCAGCTTCTACGGGACAGGCGGGACCCAGTACTTC,CASSFYGTGGTQYF
.,TRBJ1-4,many,TRBV29-1,TGCAGCGTTGAGAGGGCTCCGGGGAAAAAACTGTTTTTT,CSVERAPGKKLFF
TRBD1,TRBJ2-2,many,TRBV10-3,TGTGCCATCCAGGGGGCGGGCGGGGAGCTGTTTTTT,CAIQGAGGELFF
TRBD1,TRBJ1-1,many,TRBV7-9,TGTGCCAGCAGCTTAGGAGGACAGGGCAAAGCTTTCTTT,CASSLGGQGKAFF
.,TRBJ2-5,many,TRBV9,TGTGCCAGCAGCCCATCCCACAGCAAAGAGACCCAGTACTTC,CASSPSHSKETQYF
TRBD2,TRBJ2-1,many,TRBV3-1,TGTGCCAGCAGTCGGGGGGAGTTCTACAATGAGCAGTTCTTC,CASSRGEFYNEQFF
.,TRBJ2-4,many,TRBV3-1,TGTGCCAGCAGCAAAGGGGGGGCAACCAAAAACATTCAGTACTTC,CASSKGGATKNIQYF
.,TRBJ1-2,many,TRBV7-2,TGTGCCAGCGGAAACGAAGTCAGGAACTCTCGCGGCTACACCTTC,CASGNEVRNSRGYTF
.,TRBJ2-4,medium-sized,TRBV7-9,TGTGCCAGCAGCTTAGAAAGGGTTCAGTACTTC,CASSLERVQYF
TRBD2,TRBJ2-5,.,TRBV20-1,TGCAGTGCTAGAAAAGCGGGGGGGCGAGCAGAGACCCAGTACTTC,CSARKAGGRAETQYF
TRBD2,TRBJ2-7,medium-sized,TRBV6-2/TRBV6-3,TGTGCCAGCAGTCCCCTCCGGGGGGGCCATTACGAGCAGTACTTC,CASSPLRGGHYEQYF
.,TRBJ1-4,.,TRBV20-1,TGCAGTGCTAGACAGTTTGCAACTAATGAAAAACTGTTTTTT,CSARQFATNEKLFF
.,TRBJ1-4,many,TRBV20-1,TGCAGTGCCCGGGCCGGAGGGAATGAAAAACTGTTTTTT,CSARAGGNEKLFF
TRBD1,TRBJ1-5,many,TRBV28,TGTGCCAGCAGTCCAACGCCTAGGGGGCGATCAAGTCAGCCCCAGCATTTT,CASSPTPRGRSSQPQHF
TRBD1,TRBJ1-2,many,TRBV29-1,TGCAGCGGGGTACAGGGGGACTATGGCTACACCTTC,CSGVQGDYGYTF
TRBD1,TRBJ1-1,many,TRBV6-5,TGTGCCAGCAGCACTGACAGGGTCCTGGTGAACACTGAAGCTTTCTTT,CASSTDRVLVNTEAFF
.,TRBJ2-1,many,TRBV27,TGTGCCAGCATTAAGGGCAGTCCTGGGGGCAATGAGCAGTTCTTC,CASIKGSPGGNEQFF
.,TRBJ2-7,many,TRBV7-9,TGTGCCAGCAGCCGATTGAAGACCTACGAGCAGTACTTC,CASSRLKTYEQYF
TRBD1,TRBJ1-6,many,TRBV20-1,TGCAGTGCTGGAGAACCGACAGGGGATAATTCACCCCTCCACTTT,CSAGEPTGDNSPLHF
TRBD1,TRBJ1-4,medium-sized,TRBV3-1,TGTGCCAGCAGCCTGACAGGGGCAACAACTAATGAAAAACTGTTTTTT,CASSLTGATTNEKLFF
TRBD1,TRBJ2-7,many,TRBV6-5,TGTGCCAGCAGTCGGGACAGCAACTACGAGCAGTACTTC,CASSRDSNYEQYF
.,TRBJ2-5,many,TRBV6-6,TGTGCCAGCAGTTACTCCCTGGTCGAAGAGACCCAGTACTTC,CASSYSLVEETQYF
TRBD2,TRBJ2-5,many,TRBV5-1,TGCGCCAGCAGTGGCGGGGGTCTTCAAGAGACCCAGTACTTC,CASSGGGLQETQYF
TRBD2,TRBJ2-1,.,TRBV20-1,TGCAGTGCTAGAGTCTCGATCCTAGCGGGGGGTCCAATGAGCTCCTACAATGAGCAGTTCTTC,CSARVSILAGGPMSSYNEQFF
.,TRBJ2-7,many,TRBV7-9,TGTGCCAGCAGTCGAGGCGGCAGTGGATACGAGCAGTACTTC,CASSRGGSGYEQYF
.,TRBJ2-3,few,TRBV3-1,TGTGCCAGCAGCCAAGTGACCCCCGGGGCAGATACGCAGTATTTT,CASSQVTPGADTQYF
TRBD1,TRBJ1-2,many,TRBV7-9,TGTGCCAGCAGCTCAGCTAAAGGGGGCCTCGGCTACACCTTC,CASSSAKGGLGYTF
.,TRBJ2-1,many,TRBV2,TGTGCCAGAACCAGGGGATTAGGGTCCTACAATGAGCAGTTCTTC,CARTRGLGSYNEQFF
.,TRBJ1-6,many,TRBV7-6,TGTGCCAGCAGCTTATCCGGGAATTCACCCCTCCACTTT,CASSLSGNSPLHF
TRBD1,TRBJ2-1,many,TRBV6-2/TRBV6-3,TGTGCCAGCAGTCCCCGACCGGACAGGGTATCCTACAATGAGCAGTTCTTC,CASSPRPDRVSYNEQFF
TRBD1,TRBJ1-1,many,TRBV2,TGTGCCAGCAGGGAAAGGACAGGGGTGAACACTGAAGCTTTCTTT,CASRERTGVNTEAFF
.,TRBJ1-3,many,TRBV29-1,TGCAGCGTTCTCTTCGGGGGAAACACCATATATTTT,CSVLFGGNTIYF